This T cell receptor (beta chain) was captured in a study of blood T cell repertoires in COVID-19. Study-wide background: Samples taken during acute and convalescent COVID-19 were collected in the United States, Italy and Spain. T cells, B-cell-depleted T cells, or PBMCs provided the cDNA or gDNA that served as material.

In the original workflow: Reference gene primer amplification yielded estimated nucleated cell counts. TCRdb keeps only in-frame clones here, not all; method: immunoSEQ multiplex PCR. V and J calls and clone size are copied from that table; D and trimming were computed from the DNA. The sample contains around 100,000 clones, roughly 80% of which appear only once. The junction had 13 bases not matched to a gene; V was cut back by 10 bases and J by 7 bases. This CDR3 has 14 amino acids. The germline V gene encodes CDR1 ENHRY and CDR2 SYGVKD. This sequence was found in a man aged 65 to 85 with active or convalescent COVID-19. The sample was peripheral blood. The genes are TRBV10-3 and TRBJ2-1, with TRBD2 identical over 7 bases. The CDR3 protein is CATARGSGINEQFF. The CDR3 region has the DNA TGTGCCACGGCTCGCGGGAGTGGAATTAATGAGCAGTTCTTC.